A selection of T cell receptor beta chains follows, all from one sample in a study of T cells in Graves' hyperthyroidism and ophthalmopathy. TCRdb re-analysed the multiplex PCR reads in MiXCR, keeping a single row per CDR3 protein. The profile covers fewer than 450,000 distinct CDR3 sequences, with about 15% appearing a single time and around a third taken by the ten largest. The sample comprised blood. Receptor source: a woman aged 25 to 39 with Graves' hyperthyroidism that later progressed to Graves' ophthalmopathy. Both conserved end residues are part of each CDR3. Each record gives: clone size, V gene, D gene, J gene, CDR3 DNA, CDR3 protein. D genes are given only for firm matches. Clone size is not always given. Where it is, it says once, few, many or a class for expanded clones.

few	TRBV5-1	TRBD2	TRBJ2-1	TGCGCCAGCAGCTTTGTCCCCCCCAGCGGGAAAGGCAATGAGCAGTTCTTC	CASSFVPPSGKGNEQFF
few	TRBV29-1	TRBD1	TRBJ2-7	TGCAGCGTTGAGACAGGGGTGGCCTACGAGCAGTACTTC	CSVETGVAYEQYF
many	TRBV6-1	.	TRBJ1-5	TGTGCCAGCAGGCTTAGCAATCAGCCCCAGCATTTT	CASRLSNQPQHF
few	TRBV20-1	TRBD1	TRBJ2-7	TGCAGTGCTCTAAGGACAGGGGTATTTTCCGAGCAGTACTTC	CSALRTGVFSEQYF
many	TRBV28	.	TRBJ2-7	TGTGCCAGCAGTTTATTGACGGACTACGAGCAGTACTTC	CASSLLTDYEQYF
many	TRBV12-3/TRBV12-4	.	TRBJ1-3	TGTGCCAGCAGTTTATCTGGAAACACCATATATTTT	CASSLSGNTIYF
.	TRBV5-6	.	TRBJ2-5	TGTGCCAGCATGCAGGGAGCCCAAGAGACCCAGTACTTC	CASMQGAQETQYF
.	TRBV18	.	TRBJ2-1	TGTGCCATCTCACCACCGATCTGGGGGTCGGATGAGCAGTTCTTC	CAISPPIWGSDEQFF
.	TRBV15	.	TRBJ1-1	TGTGCCACCAGCAGGTCGACCTTAGGGGACACTGAAGCTTTCTTT	CATSRSTLGDTEAFF
.	TRBV4-1	TRBD2	TRBJ2-1	TGCGCCAGCAGCCAAGTATTACTAGCGGGGGTGAGTGAGCAGTTCTTC	CASSQVLLAGVSEQFF
many	TRBV27	.	TRBJ2-2	TGTGCCAGCAGTTTATCGTACACCGGGGAGCTGTTTTTT	CASSLSYTGELFF
.	TRBV3-1	.	TRBJ1-1	TGTGCCAGCAGCCATCATCAGGGCCAAGCTTTCTTT	CASSHHQGQAFF
many	TRBV11-2	TRBD1	TRBJ2-2	TGTGCCAGCACGCGACAGGGACGGAGCACCGGGGAGCTGTTTTTT	CASTRQGRSTGELFF
few	TRBV30	.	TRBJ1-1	TGTGCCTGGAGTGGGGGGCGGGCTTGGGGCACTGAAGCTTTCTTT	CAWSGGRAWGTEAFF
.	TRBV19	.	TRBJ1-3	TGTGCCAGTACGCTGAGCTCTGGAAACACCATATATTTT	CASTLSSGNTIYF
.	TRBV30	.	TRBJ2-4	TGTGCCTGGAGCTTGCCATATTCAGGTGGCAAAAACATTCAGTACTTC	CAWSLPYSGGKNIQYF
many	TRBV20-1	.	TRBJ1-4	TGCAGTGCTAGAGTTGGGGGGGCAGGTAGTGAAAAACTGTTTTTT	CSARVGGAGSEKLFF